Below are 14 T cell receptor beta chains sequenced from a single sample in a study of CD8+CD57+ T cells in acquired aplastic anemia. Genomic DNA acted as the template from which TCR beta VDJ combination and CDR3 sequence profiling were carried out. Using its own MiXCR run on the reads, TCRdb lists one record per CDR3 protein. The repertoire consists of about 170,000 distinct CDR3 sequences, with approximately 44% occurring once and the leading ten covering 1.1%. Sequenced sample: sorted CD4+, CD8+, or CD8+CD57+ T cells (not recorded which) from PBMCs. Receptors were obtained from a human donor in good health.

This clonotype has more than one count but fewer than ten. V usage is TRBV29-1 and J usage is TRBJ1-1; D unresolved. Between the trimmed V and J ends, which lost 5 bases and 6 bases, there was a span of 19 bases. CDR3 length: 14 amino acids. CDR1 is SQVTM and CDR2 is ANQGSEA in the germline V gene. CDR3 protein: CSVRPGPQDAEAFF. The CDR3 DNA reads TGCAGCGTTAGACCGGGCCCTCAGGACGCTGAAGCTTTCTTT.

This clonotype appeared many times. The chain joins TRBV5-1 to TRBJ1-2, with D possibly matching TRBD1 (5 bases). Germline CDR1 reads SGHRS; CDR2 reads YFSETQ. V was cut by 0 bases and J by 5 bases, with 8 bases left in between. This CDR3 comprises 13 residues. The CDR3 DNA follows: TGCGCCAGCAGCTTGGGTGAGGGGTATGGCTACACCTTC. Translating it yields CASSLGEGYGYTF. The variable domain in full, completed from reference TRBV5-1 and TRBJ1-2, reads KAGVTQTPRYLIKTRGQQVTLSCSPISGHRSVSWYQQTPGQGLQFLFEYFSETQRNKGNFPGRFSGRQFSNSRSEMNVSTLELGDSALYLCASSLGEGYGYTFGSGTRLTVV.

The chain employs TRBV7-7 and TRBJ2-2; no definite D call. The CDR3 has 13 amino acids. Germline V gene data show CDR1 as SSHAT and CDR2 as FNYEAQ (reference sequence). With 4 bases removed from V and 7 bases from J, the gap between germline ends came to 10 bases. In DNA, the CDR3 is TGTGCCAGCAGCTGGTTCCCAGGCGGGGAGCTGTTTTTT. Protein product: CASSWFPGGELFF.

CDR3 sequence (DNA): TGTGCCAGCACCCTGACAGGGTACGAGCAGTACTTC. This codes for CASTLTGYEQYF. This chain uses TRBV25-1 with TRBJ2-7; 7 nucleotides align to TRBD1. The CDR3 extends over 12 amino acids. Germline V gene sequence: CDR1 MGHDK, CDR2 SYGVNS. The V gene end was trimmed by 7 bases and the J gene end by 4 bases; junction bases not matched to a gene: 4.

This clonotype has only one observation. The chain links TRBV29-1 to TRBJ2-3; 7 nucleotides agree with TRBD2. The CDR3 has 15 residues. J was trimmed by 1 base and V by 6 bases; bases with no gene match: 10. Germline CDR1 SQVTM, CDR2 ANQGSEA. This CDR3 reads CSVESGAPGTDTQYF. CDR3 bases: TGCAGCGTGGAAAGCGGGGCCCCCGGCACAGATACGCAGTATTTT.

As to this clonotype: One end of the junction is discordant with germline, which a read error may explain. J is TRBJ2-3 and V is TRBV10-3; 10 bases are shared with TRBD1. The CDR3 extends over 14 amino acids. From germline, CDR1 is ENHRY and CDR2 SYGVKD. CDR3 residues: CASSDGTGADTQYF. CDR3 nucleotide sequence: TGTGCCAGCAGTGACGGGACAGGGGCAGATACGCAGTATTTT.

The sample holds many counts of this clonotype. The V and J genes are TRBV7-3 and TRBJ1-6, with 8 positions matching TRBD1. V shed 1 base, J shed 10 bases, and the junction held 6 bases outside the gene matches. CDR1 and CDR2 (germline): SGHTA, FQGTGA. The CDR3 is made up of 15 amino acids. The CDR3 is CASSLSQGAQSPLHF. The CDR3 nucleotides are TGTGCCAGCAGCTTAAGTCAGGGGGCACAGTCACCCCTCCACTTT.

This clonotype is labeled medium-sized (0.01 to 0.1%). This chain joins TRBV7-9 and TRBJ2-7, with D tentatively TRBD1 or TRBD2 (5 bases each). Germline CDR1 reads SEHNR; CDR2 reads FQNEAQ (reference sequence). The V gene lost 3 bases and the J gene lost 1 base, with 16 bases spanning the gap. CDR3 length: 16 residues. The CDR3 bases are TGTGCCAGCAGCTTGGGAGACAGCTATAATTCCTACGAGCAGTACTTC. It translates to CASSLGDSYNSYEQYF.

In DNA, the CDR3 is TGTGCCAGCAGCGTAGGCGGGAACAATGAGCAGTTCTTC. Its protein product is CASSVGGNNEQFF. V gene TRBV9 combines with J gene TRBJ2-1; D might be TRBD2 (6 bases). The CDR3 length is 13 residues. Germline CDR1 SGDLS, CDR2 YYNGEE. V was pared by 0 bases and J by 5 bases, with 6 bases between.

This clonotype was seen a few times. The chain links TRBV7-6 to TRBJ2-7; D unclear. V was clipped by 0 bases and J by 5 bases, with 5 bases between them. Germline V gene data show CDR1 as SGHVS and CDR2 as FNYEAQ. CDR3 length: 12 amino acids. In DNA, the CDR3 is TGTGCCAGCAGCTTAGCCCGGGACGAGCAGTACTTC. It translates to CASSLARDEQYF.

Details on this clonotype: One junction end disagrees with the germline gene, perhaps due to a read error. The chain combines TRBV10-1 with TRBJ2-3; 9 bases agree with TRBD2. Germline-derived CDR1 and CDR2 are WNHNN and SYGVQD (reference sequence). CDR3 length: 14 residues. Here the CDR3 reads CASSGGTSRDTQYF. CDR3 DNA sequence: TGCGCCAGCAGTGGGGGGACTAGCAGAGATACGCAATATTTT.

This clonotype was seen at least ten times. The V gene is TRBV3-1, the J gene TRBJ2-5; 7 bases match TRBD1. Germline values: CDR1 LGHDT, CDR2 YNNKEL (reference sequence). The CDR3 runs 14 residues. After removal of 4 bases from V and 6 bases from J, the junction contained 8 bases not matched to a gene. The CDR3 nucleotides are TGTGCCAGCAGCCCGACAGGGAAGGTAAAGACCCAGTACTTC. Encoded protein: CASSPTGKVKTQYF.

J is TRBJ2-1 and V is TRBV28; 9 bases are a match to TRBD2. The V and J ends lost 7 bases and 8 bases, in that order; junction bases with no gene match: 15. Germline V gene lookup returns CDR1 MDHEN and CDR2 SYDVKM. This CDR3 is built from 16 residues. CDR3 protein: CASKSPAGGPRDEQFF. In DNA form, the CDR3 reads TGTGCCAGCAAATCCCCAGCGGGAGGCCCGAGGGATGAGCAGTTCTTC.

This clonotype was recorded at least ten times. One junction end does not reproduce the germline sequence, and a read error may be involved. The chain joins TRBV12-3 or TRBV12-4 to TRBJ2-1, with TRBD2 matching 7 bases. The length of the CDR3 is 16 residues. The CDR3 nucleotides read TGTGCCAGCAGACCTCAGGCTAGCGGACACTACAGTGAGCAGTTCTTC. It is translated as CASRPQASGHYSEQFF.